This passage covers 22 T cell receptor beta chains from one sample sequenced in a study of CD8 T cells in Susac syndrome. It was with random hexamers that roughly 0.5 to 1 ug RNA was reverse transcribed. One entry per CDR3 protein results from TCRdb running MiXCR on the immunoSEQ multiplex PCR reads. The sample lists 78,000 or so distinct CDR3 sequences, 85% to 95% occurring once. The sequencing sample was made of CD8+ T cells from PBMCs. These receptor sequences come from a human donor with multiple sclerosis.

The chain links TRBV6-2 or TRBV6-3 to TRBJ2-7, with D unclear. V lost 8 bases and J lost 4, with 9 bases in between. Per the germline V gene, CDR1 is MNHEY and CDR2 is SVGEGT. The CDR3 covers 11 residues. CDR3 residues: CASGSSYEQYF. The DNA of the CDR3 is TGTGCCAGCGGTTCCTCGTACGAGCAGTACTTC.

V and J are TRBV2 and TRBJ2-1; TRBD1 agrees at 7 bases. The CDR3 sequence is 14 residues long. Germline V gene data show CDR1 as SNHLY and CDR2 as FYNNEI. With V trimmed by 3 bases and J by 3 bases, 2 bases remained unmatched. Here the CDR3 reads CASSEGQYYNEQFF. In DNA form, the CDR3 reads TGTGCCAGCAGTGAGGGACAGTACTACAATGAGCAGTTCTTC.

This clonotype was seen a single time. The gene calls are TRBV19 and TRBJ2-1; 7 bases are a match to TRBD2. The trim removed 3 bases at V and 8 bases at J, leaving 10 bases unmatched. This CDR3 has 15 residues. Germline CDR1 LNHDA, CDR2 SQIVND (reference sequence). This CDR3 reads CASSIGGRSSDEQFF. As DNA, the CDR3 is TGTGCCAGTAGTATCGGGGGGAGGAGTTCGGATGAGCAGTTCTTC. The full variable domain, rest sourced from reference TRBV19 and TRBJ2-1, is DGGITQSPKYLFRKEGQNVTLSCEQNLNHDAMYWYRQDPGQGLRLIYYSQIVNDFQKGDIAEGYSVSREKKESFPLTVTSAQKNPTAFYLCASSIGGRSSDEQFFGPGTRLTVL.

This chain joins TRBV6-2 or TRBV6-3 and TRBJ2-4, with unresolved D. V was trimmed by 6 bases and J by 0 bases, leaving 9 bases between them. Germline V CDR1 and CDR2: MNHEY, SVGEGT. This CDR3 region has 14 residues. DNA of the CDR3: TGTGCCAGCAGCCCCCCTGGAGCCAAAAACATTCAGTACTTC. Protein product: CASSPPGAKNIQYF.

V and J are TRBV13 and TRBJ2-7; D might be TRBD1 (7 bases). CDR1 PRHDT and CDR2 FYEKMQ come from the germline V gene (reference sequence). This CDR3 is built from 15 residues. V was shortened by 4 bases and J by 2 bases, with 15 bases between the two germline ends. In nucleotides, the CDR3 is TGTGCCAGCAGCTACGGTGGAGGGGGCGCCTACGAGCAGTACTTC. This encodes CASSYGGGGAYEQYF.

The CDR3 region is CASSSNYAYEQYF. CDR3 nucleotide sequence: TGTGCCAGCAGTTCTAACTATGCCTACGAGCAGTACTTC. The rearrangement links TRBV27 to TRBJ2-7; D gene unclear. The germline V and J ends were trimmed by 4 bases and 2 bases, with 9 bases remaining between them. In germline, CDR1 is MNHEY, CDR2 SMNVEV (reference sequence). This CDR3 is built from 13 residues.

Here the CDR3 reads CASRIGHTEAFF. The CDR3 region has the DNA TGTGCCAGCAGAATTGGGCACACTGAAGCTTTCTTT. V is TRBV6-2 or TRBV6-3 and J is TRBJ1-1; D remains unclear. Germline V gives CDR1 MNHEY, CDR2 SVGEGT. Trimming removed 6 bases at V and 3 bases at J, with 8 bases between. The length of the CDR3 is 12 residues.

The V and J genes are TRBV24-1 and TRBJ2-7; D possibly matches TRBD1 or TRBD2 (5 bases each). The CDR3 covers 14 residues. The V gene lost 9 bases and the J gene lost 1 base, with 15 bases spanning the gap. CDR1 and CDR2 from the germline V gene are KGHDR and SFDVKD. CDR3 sequence reads: CATRKGTESYEQYF. Here the CDR3 DNA reads TGTGCCACCCGAAAAGGGACGGAATCCTACGAGCAGTACTTC.

The rearrangement joins TRBV11-2 to TRBJ2-7; TRBD2 might be the D (6 bases). The CDR3 has 15 residues. The V and J ends lost 5 bases and 3 bases respectively, with 17 bases between them. In germline, CDR1 is SGHAT, CDR2 FQNNGV. In DNA form, the CDR3 reads TGTGCCAGCAGCCATTTAGCGGACTCTTTCTACGAGCAGTACTTC. Its translation is CASSHLADSFYEQYF.

The chain is built from TRBV19 and TRBJ1-2; perhaps TRBD1 as D (5 bases). The V end lost 3 bases, the J end lost 2 bases, and 13 bases lay between the germline ends. The CDR3 covers 15 residues. CDR1 and CDR2 (germline): LNHDA, SQIVND (reference sequence). CDR3 sequence: CASSIVGWGNYGYTF. The CDR3 DNA is TGTGCCAGTAGTATCGTCGGGTGGGGGAACTATGGCTACACCTTC.

The chain joins TRBV7-9 to TRBJ1-2; no reliable D call. Trimming shortened V by 1 base and J by 6 bases, and 9 bases separated the two germline ends. Per the germline V gene, CDR1 is SEHNR and CDR2 is FQNEAQ (reference sequence). This CDR3 has 13 residues. CDR3 in DNA: TGTGCCAGCAGCTTAGGGGGTCGCGATGGCTACACCTTC. Its protein is CASSLGGRDGYTF.

This clonotype has a handful of counts. The chain recombines TRBV12-3 or TRBV12-4 with TRBJ1-1; D is uncertain. This CDR3 has 12 residues. The V gene lost 3 bases and the J gene lost 5 bases, with 7 bases spanning the gap. CDR3 DNA: TGTGCCAGCAGTTTTGGCCAGACTGAAGCTTTCTTT. Translation gives CASSFGQTEAFF.

The V gene is TRBV9, the J gene TRBJ1-1; possible D gene TRBD1, 6 bases. CDR1 and CDR2 from the germline V gene are SGDLS and YYNGEE. V was clipped by 4 bases and J by 2 bases, with 12 bases between them. The CDR3 sequence is 14 residues long. This CDR3 reads CASSSQGFNTEAFF. The CDR3 coding sequence is TGTGCCAGCAGCAGTCAGGGGTTTAACACTGAAGCTTTCTTT. The full variable domain, in which reference TRBV9 and TRBJ1-1 provide the parts outside the CDR3, is DSGVTQTPKHLITATGQRVTLRCSPRSGDLSVYWYQQSLDQGLQFLIQYYNGEERAKGNILERFSAQQFPDLHSELNLSSLELGDSALYFCASSSQGFNTEAFFGQGTRLTVV.

The rearrangement uses TRBV29-1 and TRBJ2-7; D might be TRBD1 (5 bases). V shed 0 bases and J shed 2 bases, with 11 bases lying between them. Germline CDR1 and CDR2: SQVTM and ANQGSEA. The CDR3 is made up of 14 amino acids. CDR3 coding DNA: TGCAGCGTTGAAGAAGTAGGGGATACCTACGAGCAGTACTTC. It encodes CSVEEVGDTYEQYF.

V and J are TRBV2 and TRBJ2-1; D not resolved. Trimming took 8 bases from V and 0 from J, leaving 14 bases between them. Germline V gene sequence: CDR1 SNHLY, CDR2 FYNNEI. The CDR3 runs 15 residues. The chain's CDR3 is CASGLDVSSYNEQFF. The CDR3 DNA follows: TGTGCCAGCGGTCTGGACGTCAGCTCCTACAATGAGCAGTTCTTC. Supplemented by reference TRBV2 and TRBJ2-1, the full variable domain reads EPEVTQTPSHQVTQMGQEVILRCVPISNHLYFYWYRQILGQKVEFLVSFYNNEISEKSEIFDDQFSVERPDGSNFTLKIRSTKLEDSAMYFCASGLDVSSYNEQFFGPGTRLTVL.

The gene calls are TRBV10-2 and TRBJ2-2; D possibly matches TRBD1 or TRBD2 (5 bases each). CDR3 length equals 16 residues. The germline V gene has CDR1 WSHSY and CDR2 SAAADI. Trimming left V 6 bases short and J 9 bases short, with 23 bases between. CDR3 amino acids: CASSNPGRGSYRELFF. CDR3 coding DNA: TGCGCCAGCAGCAACCCGGGACGTGGGTCCTACCGGGAGCTGTTTTTT.

The CDR3 spells CSVETRYYEQYF. The CDR3 nucleotides read TGCAGCGTTGAAACCCGCTACTACGAGCAGTACTTC. The chain uses TRBV29-1 and TRBJ2-7; D gene ambiguous. Germline CDR1 is SQVTM and CDR2 is ANQGSEA. Trimming pared 2 bases from V and 3 bases from J, leaving 8 bases between. The CDR3 runs 12 residues.

The rearrangement uses TRBV19 and TRBJ2-7; TRBD2 agrees at 8 bases. Germline trimming cut 3 bases from V and 7 bases from J; bases unmatched to any gene: 8. CDR1 LNHDA and CDR2 SQIVND come from the germline V gene (reference sequence). CDR3 size: 14 residues. The CDR3 loop is CASSIGGRMREQYF. The CDR3 DNA sequence: TGTGCCAGTAGTATCGGCGGGAGGATGAGGGAGCAGTACTTC.

V usage is TRBV9 and J usage is TRBJ1-5; 7 bases agree with TRBD1. V lost 2 bases to trimming and J lost 2 bases; unmatched junction nucleotides: 4. The CDR3 is 15 amino acids. Germline V gene data show CDR1 as SGDLS and CDR2 as YYNGEE. CDR3 nucleotides: TGTGCCAGCAGCGTGTCAGGGGGGGGCAATCAGCCCCAGCATTTT. Protein product: CASSVSGGGNQPQHF.

CDR3 nucleotides: TGCAGCGTCACCCGACAGGGGACAAGTGAAGCTTTCTTT. It specifies CSVTRQGTSEAFF. The chain couples TRBV29-1 to TRBJ1-1, with 8 bases aligning to TRBD1. The J segment lost 7 bases and the V segment lost 6 bases, leaving 10 bases of the junction unmatched. The germline V gene encodes CDR1 SQVTM and CDR2 ANQGSEA. The CDR3 consists of 13 residues.

The rearrangement uses TRBV27 and TRBJ2-7, with a tentative D call TRBD1 (6 bases). Germline V gene sequence: CDR1 MNHEY, CDR2 SMNVEV (reference sequence). Between the trimmed V and J ends, which lost 4 bases and 2 bases, there was a span of 18 bases. CDR3 length: 16 amino acids. CDR3 in amino acids: CASSSRDISSPYEQYF. The CDR3 DNA sequence: TGTGCCAGCAGTTCCCGGGACATCTCTAGCCCCTACGAGCAGTACTTC.

Here the CDR3 reads CASGGASGPKVYEQYF. CDR3 DNA sequence: TGTGCTAGTGGTGGGGCCTCTGGACCAAAAGTATACGAGCAGTACTTC. V usage is TRBV12-5 and J usage is TRBJ2-7, with D possibly being TRBD1 (5 bases). In germline, CDR1 is LGHNT, CDR2 FRNRAP. V lost 5 bases, J lost 4 bases, and 21 bases lay in between. This CDR3 has 16 amino acids.